These 23 T cell receptor beta chains share one sample of origin, sequenced in a study of blood T cell repertoires in COVID-19. Measured with immunoSEQ multiplex PCR; TCRdb has only the in-frame clones, and not every one. The sample has about 130,000 clones; more than 70% are singletons. Sequencing input: peripheral blood. The receptors derive from a man aged 45-60 years with acute or convalescent COVID-19.

V usage is TRBV4-1 and J usage is TRBJ1-6; D may be TRBD1 (5 bases). V was cut by 0 bases and J by 6 bases, with 12 bases left in between. CDR3 length: 16 residues. The germline V gene encodes CDR1 MGHRA and CDR2 YSYEKL. The CDR3 spells CASSQEGGGGNSPLHF. The CDR3 coding sequence is TGCGCCAGCAGCCAAGAGGGGGGGGGAGGTAATTCACCCCTCCACTTT.

On this clone: Other DNA sequences in the same sample also yield this CDR3. The CDR3: CASSSGGSDTEAFF. In DNA form, the CDR3 reads TGCGCCAGCAGCTCCGGGGGATCGGACACTGAAGCTTTCTTT. The rearrangement links TRBV5-1 to TRBJ1-1; TRBD1 is a possible D gene (5 bases). The ends were cut back, 3 bases at V and 3 bases at J, with 12 bases in the middle. The CDR3 covers 14 residues. CDR1 is SGHRS, CDR2 YFSETQ, per germline.

The rearrangement joins TRBV6-6 to TRBJ1-2; 7 bases fit TRBD1. The germline gives CDR1 MNHNY, CDR2 SVGAGI (reference sequence). The V segment lost 6 bases and the J segment 5 bases; nucleotides outside the gene matches: 6. This CDR3 spans 13 amino acids. CDR3 sequence (DNA): TGTGCCAGCAGATCCGGGACAGATTATGGCTACACCTTC. Protein product: CASRSGTDYGYTF.

The genes are TRBV5-1 and TRBJ1-5; 8 nucleotides agree with TRBD1. The CDR3 runs 16 residues. Per the germline V gene, CDR1 is SGHRS and CDR2 is YFSETQ. V trimming: 4 bases; J trimming: 5 bases; junction bases outside the gene matches: 11. The CDR3 coding sequence is TGCGCCAGCAGCCCCGGGACAGGCGGGACCTATCAGCCCCAGCATTTT. Its translation is CASSPGTGGTYQPQHF.

This chain connects TRBV5-1 to TRBJ2-6; 8 bases map to TRBD1. This CDR3 is built from 16 residues. Trimming took 1 base from V and 2 from J; bases not matched to a gene: 2. Germline V CDR1 and CDR2: SGHRS, YFSETQ. CDR3 residues: CASSLSTGAGANVLTF. The CDR3 DNA sequence: TGCGCCAGCAGCTTGTCGACAGGGGCTGGGGCCAACGTCCTGACTTTC.

The CDR3 here is CASSNRPYEQYF. The CDR3 nucleotides read TGTGCCAGCAGTAACAGGCCCTACGAGCAGTACTTC. The chain is built from TRBV2 and TRBJ2-7; possible D gene TRBD1, 5 bases. Germline loops: CDR1 SNHLY, CDR2 FYNNEI. Trimming removed 5 bases at V and 2 bases at J, with 7 bases between. The CDR3 extends over 12 amino acids.

The chain recombines TRBV6-5 with TRBJ1-1, with no clear D. Germline CDR1 and CDR2: MNHEY and SVGAGI. CDR3 length: 13 amino acids. Trimming stripped 9 bases from V and 3 bases from J, with 14 bases between. CDR3 residues: CASGYGQDTEAFF. DNA for the CDR3: TGTGCCAGTGGTTACGGCCAAGACACTGAAGCTTTCTTT.

V usage is TRBV30 and J usage is TRBJ1-4; D is possibly TRBD1 (5 bases). CDR1 and CDR2 from the germline V gene are GTSNPN and SVGIG (reference sequence). The V gene lost 0 bases and the J gene lost 6 bases, with 11 bases spanning the gap. This CDR3 is 14 amino acids long. The CDR3 loop reads CAWSVRVGDEKLFF. CDR3 in DNA: TGTGCCTGGAGTGTCAGGGTAGGCGATGAAAAACTGTTTTTT.

The chain combines TRBV28 with TRBJ1-2; 9 bases fit TRBD1. The CDR3 runs 14 residues. The germline CDR1 and CDR2 sequences are MDHEN and SYDVKM. After removal of 6 bases from V and 8 bases from J, the junction contained 10 bases not matched to a gene. The CDR3 is CASSSPGTGYGYTF. The CDR3 bases are TGTGCCAGCAGCTCGCCCGGGACAGGGTACGGCTACACCTTC.

The genes are TRBV18 and TRBJ1-2; 12 bases fit TRBD1. The J segment lost 8 bases and the V segment lost 3 bases, leaving 7 bases of the junction unmatched. The CDR3 loop spans 15 amino acids. Germline CDR1 and CDR2: KGHSH and LQKENI. This CDR3 is CASSPLGQGASGYTF. Here the CDR3 DNA reads TGTGCCAGCTCACCCCTGGGACAGGGGGCTAGCGGCTACACCTTC.

V and J are TRBV7-9 and TRBJ1-2, with D perhaps TRBD1 (5 bases). Germline values: CDR1 SEHNR, CDR2 FQNEAQ (reference sequence). The CDR3 runs to 15 residues. Trimming pared 3 bases from V and 8 bases from J, leaving 19 bases between. This CDR3 is CASSFDPRGLGGYTF. The CDR3 bases are TGTGCCAGCAGCTTCGACCCAAGGGGCTTAGGAGGCTACACCTTC.

This clone has just one count. The chain has TRBV5-1 and TRBJ1-6; 10 bases line up with TRBD1. CDR1 and CDR2 (germline): SGHRS, YFSETQ. This CDR3 comprises 15 residues. J lost 10 bases, V lost 4 bases, and 8 bases had no gene match. Here the CDR3 DNA reads TGCGCCAGCAGCACCGAGACAGGGGGCCACTCACCCCTCCACTTT. The encoded protein is CASSTETGGHSPLHF.

The J gene is TRBJ1-2, the V gene TRBV7-9; D unclear. Germline V gene sequence: CDR1 SEHNR, CDR2 FQNEAQ (reference sequence). The CDR3 totals 13 residues. Trimming left V 5 bases short and J 13 bases short, with 20 bases between. For the CDR3, the DNA is TGTGCCAGCAGCCCCCCGTCCGCGGCACACGGCACCTTC. Amino acid sequence: CASSPPSAAHGTF.

This clone was observed once. The DNA of the CDR3 is TGTGCCAGCAGTGACAGGGATGGCTACACCTTC. Amino acid sequence: CASSDRDGYTF. This chain joins TRBV6-2 or TRBV6-3 and TRBJ1-2; 7 nucleotides line up with TRBD1. The CDR3 runs to 11 residues. Losses at the gene ends were 5 bases for V and 6 bases for J; bases not matched to a gene: 0. Germline-derived CDR1 and CDR2 are MNHEY and SVGEGT.

The V gene is TRBV6-5, the J gene TRBJ1-2; D not resolved. The ends were cut back, 4 bases at V and 4 bases at J, with 10 bases in the middle. Germline lookup yields CDR1 MNHEY and CDR2 SVGAGI. The CDR3 extends over 13 amino acids. The CDR3: CASSSTGAYGYTF. The CDR3 nucleotides are TGTGCCAGCAGTTCGACGGGAGCCTATGGCTACACCTTC.

The chain couples TRBV7-9 to TRBJ1-5; no clear D. The CDR3 has 15 amino acids. Per the germline V gene, CDR1 is SEHNR and CDR2 is FQNEAQ (reference sequence). Trimming removed 2 bases from V and 5 bases from J, with 13 bases in between. CDR3 loop: CASSLTGNRHQPQHF. The CDR3 DNA follows: TGTGCCAGCAGCTTAACGGGGAATAGGCATCAGCCCCAGCATTTT.

The genes are TRBV5-1 and TRBJ2-5, with 8 positions matching TRBD1. Trimming cost V 4 bases and J 3 bases; bases outside gene matches: 5. The V gene's germline CDR1 is SGHRS and CDR2 YFSETQ. The CDR3 runs to 14 residues. The CDR3 is CASSLLTGEETQYF. For the CDR3, the DNA is TGCGCCAGCAGCCTACTGACAGGGGAAGAGACCCAGTACTTC.

This rearrangement joins TRBV6-2 or TRBV6-3 to TRBJ1-2, with D maybe TRBD1 (5 bases). V lost 4 bases to trimming and J lost 6 bases, with 18 bases between them. The CDR3 sequence is 15 residues long. In germline, CDR1 is MNHEY, CDR2 SVGEGT. The DNA for the CDR3 is TGTGCCAGCAGTTCCCCCCACCGTACAGGCAATGGCTACACCTTC. Translation gives CASSSPHRTGNGYTF.

The chain couples TRBV7-9 to TRBJ1-5; 7 nucleotides agree with TRBD1. This CDR3 contains 15 residues. V shed 0 bases, J shed 4 bases, and the junction held 3 bases outside the gene matches. The germline gives CDR1 SEHNR, CDR2 FQNEAQ (reference sequence). CDR3 nucleotide sequence: TGTGCCAGCAGCTTAGCTGGACAGGAAAATCAGCCCCAGCATTTT. Translation gives CASSLAGQENQPQHF.

The chain joins TRBV2 to TRBJ1-5, with no clear D. Trimming stripped 7 bases from V and 6 bases from J, with 19 bases between. Germline assignment: CDR1 SNHLY and CDR2 FYNNEI. There are 15 residues in the CDR3. CDR3 protein: CASTQSLGIGQPQHF. As DNA, the CDR3 is TGTGCCAGCACTCAGTCTCTGGGCATCGGTCAGCCCCAGCATTTT.

This chain connects TRBV7-3 to TRBJ2-3; D might be TRBD1 (6 bases). V was trimmed by 5 bases and J by 3 bases, leaving 9 bases between them. Germline V gives CDR1 SGHTA, CDR2 FQGTGA. The CDR3 spans 13 residues. In DNA, the CDR3 is TGTGCCAGCAGCCAAACAGGGACAGATACGCAGTATTTT. It encodes CASSQTGTDTQYF.

CDR3: CASSSAVAEAFF. Written as DNA, the CDR3 is TGTGCCAGCAGCTCCGCGGTGGCCGAAGCTTTCTTT. V and J are TRBV5-6 and TRBJ1-1; no firm D call. Germline V gene data show CDR1 as SGHDT and CDR2 as YYEEEE. The CDR3 is 12 amino acids. The germline V and J ends were trimmed by 3 bases and 8 bases, with 11 bases remaining between them.

V and J are TRBV7-9 and TRBJ2-7; D is unclear. Trimming took 1 base from V and 7 from J, leaving 8 bases between them. CDR3 length: 12 residues. Looked up from germline, CDR1 is SEHNR and CDR2 is FQNEAQ (reference sequence). The DNA of the CDR3 is TGTGCCAGCAGCTTAGGACTCCCGGAGCAGTACTTC. Its translation is CASSLGLPEQYF.